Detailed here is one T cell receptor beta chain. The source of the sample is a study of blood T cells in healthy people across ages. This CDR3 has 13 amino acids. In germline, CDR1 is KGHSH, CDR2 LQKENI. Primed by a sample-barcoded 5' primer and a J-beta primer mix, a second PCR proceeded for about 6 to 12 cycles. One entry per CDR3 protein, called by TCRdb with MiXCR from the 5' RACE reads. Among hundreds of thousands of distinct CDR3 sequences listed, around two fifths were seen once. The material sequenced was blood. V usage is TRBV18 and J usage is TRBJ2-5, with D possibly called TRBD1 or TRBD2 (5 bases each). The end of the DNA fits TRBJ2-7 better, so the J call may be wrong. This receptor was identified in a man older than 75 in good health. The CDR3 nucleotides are TGTGCCAGCTCATCAGAGAGGGACCACGAGCAGTACTTC. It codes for CASSSERDHEQYF.